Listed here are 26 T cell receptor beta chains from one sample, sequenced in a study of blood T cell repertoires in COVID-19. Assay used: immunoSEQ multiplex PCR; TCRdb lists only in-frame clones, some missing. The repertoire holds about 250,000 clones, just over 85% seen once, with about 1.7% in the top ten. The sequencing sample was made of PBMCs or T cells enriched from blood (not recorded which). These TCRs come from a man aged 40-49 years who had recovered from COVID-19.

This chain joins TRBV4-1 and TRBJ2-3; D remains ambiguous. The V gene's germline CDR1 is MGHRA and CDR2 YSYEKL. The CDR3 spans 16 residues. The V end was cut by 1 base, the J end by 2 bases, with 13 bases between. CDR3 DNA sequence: TGCGCCAGCAGCCAAGTGCCCGGCGGATACACAGATACGCAGTATTTT. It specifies CASSQVPGGYTDTQYF.

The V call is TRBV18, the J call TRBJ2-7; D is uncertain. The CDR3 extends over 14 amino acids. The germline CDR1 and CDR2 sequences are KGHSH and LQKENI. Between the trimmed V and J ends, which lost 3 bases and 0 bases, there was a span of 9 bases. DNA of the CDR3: TGTGCCAGCTCACCTCAACTGAGCTCCTACGAGCAGTACTTC. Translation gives CASSPQLSSYEQYF.

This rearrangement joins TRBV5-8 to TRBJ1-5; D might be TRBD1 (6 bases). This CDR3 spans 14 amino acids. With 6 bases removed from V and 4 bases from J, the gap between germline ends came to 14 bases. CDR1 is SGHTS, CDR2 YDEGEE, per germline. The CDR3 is CASTYRVGNQPQHF. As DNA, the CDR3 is TGTGCCAGCACATACAGGGTGGGGAATCAGCCCCAGCATTTT.

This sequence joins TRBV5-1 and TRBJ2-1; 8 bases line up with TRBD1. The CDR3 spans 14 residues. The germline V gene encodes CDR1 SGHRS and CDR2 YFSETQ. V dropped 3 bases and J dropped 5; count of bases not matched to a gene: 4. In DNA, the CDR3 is TGCGCCAGCAGCTACGGACAGGGAAACAATGAGCAGTTCTTC. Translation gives CASSYGQGNNEQFF.

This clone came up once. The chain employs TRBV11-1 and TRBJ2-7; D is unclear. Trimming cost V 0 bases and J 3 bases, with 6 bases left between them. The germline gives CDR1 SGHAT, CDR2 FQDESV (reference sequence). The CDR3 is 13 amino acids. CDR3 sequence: CASSLAPVYEQYF. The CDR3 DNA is TGTGCCAGCAGCTTAGCTCCGGTCTACGAGCAGTACTTC.

DNA for the CDR3: TGTGCCATCAGTGAGTACCCGGGACAGGGGTATTATGGCTACACCTTC. This sequence encodes CAISEYPGQGYYGYTF. The J gene is TRBJ1-2, the V gene TRBV10-3, with TRBD1 matching 10 bases. CDR3 length equals 16 residues. Germline V CDR1 and CDR2: ENHRY, SYGVKD. Trimming cost V 1 base and J 5 bases; bases outside gene matches: 7.

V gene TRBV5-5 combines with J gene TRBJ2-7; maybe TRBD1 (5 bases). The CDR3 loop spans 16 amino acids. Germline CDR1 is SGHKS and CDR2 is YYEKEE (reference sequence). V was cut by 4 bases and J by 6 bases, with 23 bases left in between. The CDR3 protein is CASSPLLVGRASEQYF. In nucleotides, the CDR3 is TGTGCCAGCAGCCCGCTCCTTGTCGGCAGGGCCTCCGAGCAGTACTTC.

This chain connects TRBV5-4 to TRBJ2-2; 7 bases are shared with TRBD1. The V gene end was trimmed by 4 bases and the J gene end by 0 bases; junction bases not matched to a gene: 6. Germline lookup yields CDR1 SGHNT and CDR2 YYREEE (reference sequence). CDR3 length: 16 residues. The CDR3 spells CASSLTGTANTGELFF. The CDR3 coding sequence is TGTGCCAGCAGCCTAACCGGGACAGCGAACACCGGGGAGCTGTTTTTT.

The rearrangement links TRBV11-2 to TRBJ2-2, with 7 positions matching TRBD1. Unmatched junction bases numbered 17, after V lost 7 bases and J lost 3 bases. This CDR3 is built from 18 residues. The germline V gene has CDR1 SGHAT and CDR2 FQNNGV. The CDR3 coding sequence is TGTGCCAGCACCGTAAATCGTATGACAGGGTCGTACACCGGGGAGCTGTTTTTT. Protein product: CASTVNRMTGSYTGELFF.

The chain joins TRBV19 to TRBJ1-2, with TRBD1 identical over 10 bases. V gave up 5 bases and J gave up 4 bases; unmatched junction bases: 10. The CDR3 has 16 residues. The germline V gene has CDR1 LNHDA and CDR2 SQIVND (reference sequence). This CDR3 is CASSPLQTGGLYGYTF. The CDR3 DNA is TGTGCCAGTAGTCCTCTACAGACAGGGGGCCTCTATGGCTACACCTTC.

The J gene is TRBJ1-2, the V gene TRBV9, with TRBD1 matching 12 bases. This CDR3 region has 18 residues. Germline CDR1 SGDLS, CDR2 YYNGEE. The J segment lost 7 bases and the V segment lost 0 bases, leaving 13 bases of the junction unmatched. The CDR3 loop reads CASSVDKGGTGGVAGYTF. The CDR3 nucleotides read TGTGCCAGCAGCGTAGATAAAGGGGGGACAGGGGGCGTTGCTGGCTACACCTTC.

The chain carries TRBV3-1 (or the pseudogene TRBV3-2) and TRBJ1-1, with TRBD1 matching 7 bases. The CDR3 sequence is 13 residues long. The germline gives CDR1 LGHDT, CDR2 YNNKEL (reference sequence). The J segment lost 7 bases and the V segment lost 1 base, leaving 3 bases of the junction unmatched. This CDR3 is CASSQGGTVEAFF. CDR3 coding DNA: TGTGCCAGCAGCCAAGGTGGGACAGTTGAAGCTTTCTTT.

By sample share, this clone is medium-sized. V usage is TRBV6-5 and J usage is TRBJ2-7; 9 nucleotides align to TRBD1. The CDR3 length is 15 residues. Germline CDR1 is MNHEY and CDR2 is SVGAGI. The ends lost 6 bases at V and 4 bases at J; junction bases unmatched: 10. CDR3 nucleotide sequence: TGTGCCAGCAGACGCTCGGGACAGGGAGGTTACGAGCAGTACTTC. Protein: CASRRSGQGGYEQYF.

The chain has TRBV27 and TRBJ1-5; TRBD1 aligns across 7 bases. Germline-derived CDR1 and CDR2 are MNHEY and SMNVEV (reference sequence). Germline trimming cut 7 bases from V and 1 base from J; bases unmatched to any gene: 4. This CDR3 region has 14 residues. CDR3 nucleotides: TGTGCCAGCAAAGTCAGGGGGAGCAATCAGCCCCAGCATTTT. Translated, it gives CASKVRGSNQPQHF.

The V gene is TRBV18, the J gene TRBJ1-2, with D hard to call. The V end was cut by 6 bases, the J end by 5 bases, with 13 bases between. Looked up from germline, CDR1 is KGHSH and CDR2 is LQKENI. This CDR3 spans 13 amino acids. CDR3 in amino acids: CASSLDTEYGYTF. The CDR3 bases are TGTGCCAGCTCTCTCGACACCGAGTATGGCTACACCTTC.

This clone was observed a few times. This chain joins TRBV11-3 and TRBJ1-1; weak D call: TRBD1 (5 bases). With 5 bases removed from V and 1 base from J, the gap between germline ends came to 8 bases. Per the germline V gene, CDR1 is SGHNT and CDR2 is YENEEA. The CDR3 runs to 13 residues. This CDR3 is CASSHDRNTEAFF. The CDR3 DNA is TGTGCCAGCAGCCATGACAGGAACACTGAAGCTTTCTTT. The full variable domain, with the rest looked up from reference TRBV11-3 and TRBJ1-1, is EAGVVQSPRYKIIEKKQPVAFWCNPISGHNTLYWYLQNLGQGPELLIRYENEEAVDDSQLPKDRFSAERLKGVDSTLKIQPAELGDSAVYLCASSHDRNTEAFFGQGTRLTVV.

CDR3 amino acids: CAISSYEESTEAFF. In DNA, the CDR3 is TGTGCCATCAGTAGCTATGAGGAAAGCACTGAAGCTTTCTTT. This chain links TRBV10-3 with TRBJ1-1, with D uncertain. V was clipped by 5 bases and J by 4 bases, with 14 bases between them. The CDR3 totals 14 residues. Germline CDR1 is ENHRY and CDR2 is SYGVKD.

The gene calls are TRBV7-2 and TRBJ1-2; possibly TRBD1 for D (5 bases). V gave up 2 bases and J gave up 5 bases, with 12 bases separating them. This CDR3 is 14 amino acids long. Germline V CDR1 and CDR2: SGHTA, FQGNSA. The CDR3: CASSLNRGTYGYTF. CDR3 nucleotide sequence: TGTGCCAGCAGCTTAAATAGGGGCACTTATGGCTACACCTTC.

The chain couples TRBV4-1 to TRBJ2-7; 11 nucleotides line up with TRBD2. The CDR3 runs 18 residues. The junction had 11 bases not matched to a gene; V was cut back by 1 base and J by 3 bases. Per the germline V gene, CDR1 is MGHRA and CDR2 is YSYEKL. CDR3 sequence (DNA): TGCGCCAGCAGCCAAGTACTCTCGGCCGGACTAGCGGGCTACGAGCAGTACTTC. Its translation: CASSQVLSAGLAGYEQYF.

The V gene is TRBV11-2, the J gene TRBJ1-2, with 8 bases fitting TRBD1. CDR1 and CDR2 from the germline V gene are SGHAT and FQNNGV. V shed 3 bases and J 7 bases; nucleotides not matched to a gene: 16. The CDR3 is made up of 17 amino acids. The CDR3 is CASSFSADRGRRVGYTF. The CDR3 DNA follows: TGTGCCAGCAGCTTTTCGGCTGACAGGGGACGTCGTGTTGGCTACACCTTC. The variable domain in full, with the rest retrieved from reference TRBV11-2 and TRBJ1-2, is EAGVAQSPRYKIIEKRQSVAFWCNPISGHATLYWYQQILGQGPKLLIQFQNNGVVDDSQLPKDRFSAERLKGVDSTLKIQPAKLEDSAVYLCASSFSADRGRRVGYTFGSGTRLTVV.

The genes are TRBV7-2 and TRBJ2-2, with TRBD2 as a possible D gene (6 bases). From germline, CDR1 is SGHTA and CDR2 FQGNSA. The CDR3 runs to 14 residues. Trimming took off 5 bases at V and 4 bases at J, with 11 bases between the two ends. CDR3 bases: TGTGCCAGCAGCATAGGGACTCTCACCGGGGAGCTGTTTTTT. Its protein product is CASSIGTLTGELFF.

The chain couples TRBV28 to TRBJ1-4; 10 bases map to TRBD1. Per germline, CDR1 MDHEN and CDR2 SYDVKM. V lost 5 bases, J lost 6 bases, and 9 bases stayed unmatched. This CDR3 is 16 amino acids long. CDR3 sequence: CASSRQTGTGDEKLFF. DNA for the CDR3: TGTGCCAGCAGTCGACAAACCGGGACAGGGGATGAAAAACTGTTTTTT.

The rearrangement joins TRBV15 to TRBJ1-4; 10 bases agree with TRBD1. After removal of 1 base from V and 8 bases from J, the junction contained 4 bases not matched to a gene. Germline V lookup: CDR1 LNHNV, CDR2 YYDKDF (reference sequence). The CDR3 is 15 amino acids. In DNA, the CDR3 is TGTGCCACCAGCAGAGGGGGGACAGGGGTAGAAAAACTGTTTTTT. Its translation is CATSRGGTGVEKLFF.

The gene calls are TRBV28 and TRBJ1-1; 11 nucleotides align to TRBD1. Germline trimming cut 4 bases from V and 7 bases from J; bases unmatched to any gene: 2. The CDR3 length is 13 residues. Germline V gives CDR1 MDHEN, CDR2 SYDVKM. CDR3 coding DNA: TGTGCCAGCAGTTCGGGACAGGGGGGTGAAGCTTTCTTT. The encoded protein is CASSSGQGGEAFF.

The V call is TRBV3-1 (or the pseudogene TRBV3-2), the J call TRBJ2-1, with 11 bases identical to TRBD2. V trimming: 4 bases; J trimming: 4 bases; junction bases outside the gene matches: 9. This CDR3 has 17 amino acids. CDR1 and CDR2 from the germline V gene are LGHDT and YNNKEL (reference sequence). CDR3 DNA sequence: TGTGCCAGCAGCCCGCCTACTAGCGGGGGCCTTTACAATGAGCAGTTCTTC. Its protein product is CASSPPTSGGLYNEQFF.

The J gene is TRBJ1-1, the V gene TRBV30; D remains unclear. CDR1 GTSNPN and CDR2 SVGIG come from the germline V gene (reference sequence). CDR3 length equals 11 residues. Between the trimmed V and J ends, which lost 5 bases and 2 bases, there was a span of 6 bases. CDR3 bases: TGTGCCTGGGCATTTAACACTGAAGCTTTCTTT. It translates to CAWAFNTEAFF.